A selection of T cell receptor beta chains follows, all from one sample in a study of blood T cells in healthy people across ages. TCRdb fed the 5' RACE reads into MiXCR, producing one record per CDR3 protein. The sample carries hundreds of thousands of distinct CDR3 sequences, roughly 60% recorded once. Sequencing was performed on blood. All receptors derive from a man aged 30 to 45 in good health. CDR3s include the opening cysteine and the closing phenylalanine or tryptophan. A D gene is named only where the DNA matches it firmly. Where a row states a size, it is once, few, many or the class of an expanded clone; other rows omit it.

TRBV12-3/TRBV12-4,TRBJ2-2,few,-,TGTGCCAGCAGTTTACGACCGCAGAACACCGGGGAGCTGTTTTTT,CASSLRPQNTGELFF
TRBV15,TRBJ2-1,-,TRBD1,TGTGCCACCGAGAGGGGACCCCCGAGGGACAGTGAGCAGTTCTTC,CATERGPPRDSEQFF
TRBV7-8,TRBJ1-1,-,-,TGTGCCAGCAGCTCCCGGGACGAAAACACTGAAGCTTTCTTT,CASSSRDENTEAFF
TRBV5-1,TRBJ2-5,-,TRBD2,TGCGCCAGCAGCCTTGGGACTAGCGGGGGGGAGACCCAGTACTTC,CASSLGTSGGETQYF
TRBV7-2,TRBJ2-1,few,-,TGTGCCAGCAGCTTAGACCGGGGAGCCTACAATGAGCAGTTCTTC,CASSLDRGAYNEQFF
TRBV20-1,TRBJ2-7,-,TRBD1,TGCAGTGCTCTAACCGGGACAGGGTTCGTCTCAAGATCCTACGAGCAGTACTTC,CSALTGTGFVSRSYEQYF
TRBV9,TRBJ2-1,-,TRBD2,TGTGCCAGCAGCGTAGGAAACTTGGCGGGAGGATACAATGAGCAGTTCTTC,CASSVGNLAGGYNEQFF
TRBV7-2,TRBJ2-5,-,-,TGTGCCAGCAGCTTATACGAGAGTGAGACCCAGTACTTC,CASSLYESETQYF
TRBV27,TRBJ2-1,-,TRBD1,TGTGCCAGCAGTAGGACAGGGGACAGGCATGAGCAGTTCTTC,CASSRTGDRHEQFF
TRBV6-1,TRBJ1-4,-,-,TGTGCCAGCAGTGAACCCGTAGAAAAACTGTTTTTT,CASSEPVEKLFF
TRBV7-3,TRBJ2-1,-,TRBD2,TGTGCCAGCAGCTTGGGACTATGGAATGAGCAGTTCTTC,CASSLGLWNEQFF
TRBV12-3/TRBV12-4,TRBJ1-1,-,TRBD1,TGTGCCAGCAGTACCCCTGACAGGGAAGGTAGCACTGAAGCTTTCTTT,CASSTPDREGSTEAFF
TRBV6-2/TRBV6-3,TRBJ2-7,few,-,TGTGCCAGCAGGCTACCAGGGTTTCGGTACGAGCAGTACTTC,CASRLPGFRYEQYF
TRBV20-1,TRBJ2-3,-,-,TGCAGTGCTAGCGGAGCGACTTTCACAGATACGCAGTATTTT,CSASGATFTDTQYF
TRBV6-5,TRBJ1-1,-,-,TGTGCCAGCAGTTACTCGGGGAGGGCAAACACTGAAGCTTTCTTT,CASSYSGRANTEAFF